This is a list of T cell receptor beta chains from one sample in a study of tumour-infiltrating T cells in Burkitt lymphoma. The assay was immunoSEQ multiplex PCR, and TCRdb's table has in-frame clones only and misses some. The sample contains around 6,700 clones, about a sixth of which appear only once. Sequenced sample: tumor tissue. The receptors stem from a human donor with diffuse large B-cell lymphoma. CDR3s include the opening cysteine and the closing phenylalanine or tryptophan.

v_gene	j_gene	CDR3aa
TRBV5-1	TRBJ2-3	CASSLGGGASDTQYF
TRBV7-2	TRBJ2-1	CASSAGQGSGEQFF
TRBV21-1	TRBJ2-1	CAGRELVGYNEQFF
TRBV30	TRBJ2-1	CAWSVPSGIDEQFF
TRBV6-5	TRBJ2-5	CASTLTDNDLETQYF
TRBV5-1	TRBJ2-7	CASSPQDGYEQYF
TRBV6-1	TRBJ2-7	CASSDYTTGRTYEQYF
TRBV7-9	TRBJ2-5	CASSLQLASRYF
TRBV6-5	TRBJ1-2	CASSLRVGNYGYTF
TRBV28	TRBJ2-4	CASKEGFGSQYF
TRBV29-1	TRBJ2-7	CSAAGAGVDEQYF
TRBV19	TRBJ2-2	CASKPQIAGGTGELFF
TRBV4-1	TRBJ2-1	CASSQELGGGNEQFF
TRBV5-1	TRBJ2-3	CASSPLLAGGTDTQYF
TRBV6-5	TRBJ2-1	CASSPGLEGLNEQFF
TRBV28	TRBJ2-2	CASSRTTIFTGELFF